This TCR beta chain was captured by sequencing in a study of control samples from healthy donors and cancer patients. CDR3 length: 15 residues. Looked up from germline, CDR1 is SGHTS and CDR2 is YDEGEE. The V segment lost 4 bases and the J segment 4 bases; nucleotides outside the gene matches: 8. Sequencing was performed with immunoSEQ multiplex PCR; in TCRdb, only in-frame clones are kept and a portion is missing. The sample lists approximately 170,000 clones, 93% seen once, with approximately 4% in the top ten. This chain uses TRBV5-8 with TRBJ1-2; 9 bases agree with TRBD1. This clonotype originated in a woman aged 55 to 70 in good health. Sequenced: blood. This chain's CDR3 is CASSPGTGLTYGYTF. The CDR3 DNA follows: TGTGCCAGCAGCCCCGGGACAGGGCTTACCTATGGCTACACCTTC.